The TCR beta chain described here comes from a study of cytomegalovirus exposure and HLA in healthy donors. Here immunoSEQ multiplex PCR was the method, and the copy in TCRdb shows in-frame clones only, minus some. The sample includes roughly 130,000 clones, just under 85% of them seen just once. Germline-derived CDR1 and CDR2 are LNHDA and SQIVND (reference sequence). CDR3 length equals 15 residues. Germline trimming cut 3 bases from V and 1 base from J; bases unmatched to any gene: 3. Sequencing input: PBMCs. This receptor was taken from a woman in her twenties or thirties in good health and CMV-seronegative. The V and J genes are TRBV19 and TRBJ1-1; 9 bases agree with TRBD1. Written as DNA, the CDR3 is TGTGCCAGTAGTATCTCACAGGGGGCGAACACTGAAGCTTTCTTT. Amino acid sequence: CASSISQGANTEAFF.